Below, one TCR beta chain is given with its context. Its specificity is not known. The junction departs from germline at one end; a sequencing error may be responsible. These data come from a study of early T cells in non-severe SARS-CoV-2 infection. Germline V gene lookup returns CDR1 SGDLS and CDR2 YYNGEE. The CDR3 has 15 residues. TCRdb ran MiXCR on the 5' RACE reads and lists one entry per CDR3 protein. Of about 38,000 distinct CDR3 sequences listed, roughly 6.8% are singletons. Notes on the study in general: VDJdb-based annotation leaned toward anti-spike CD8 responses and missed private and CD4 specificities.

This clonotype originated in an adult who was a healthcare worker with PCR-confirmed SARS-CoV-2 infection or an uninfected control (not recorded which). Specimen: whole blood, collected at baseline. This chain joins TRBV9 and TRBJ1-1; D unresolved. The CDR3 reads CARSAKPDGGTEAFF. The CDR3 DNA reads as TGTGCCCGCAGCGCAAAACCGGACGGAGGCACTGAAGCTTTCTTT.